This TCR beta chain was recorded in a study of blood T cell repertoires in COVID-19. Assay: immunoSEQ multiplex PCR; the TCRdb copy retains only in-frame clones and omits some. This sample has about 150,000 clones, with over 80% found just once. Recruitment covered over 20 US areas and drew participants whose ages spanned roughly 18 to 90 years. Trimming took 3 bases from V and 2 from J, leaving 13 bases between them. CDR3 size: 14 residues. Germline V gene data show CDR1 as DFQATT and CDR2 as SNEGSKA (reference sequence). The TCR was taken from a man in his sixties or seventies who had been exposed to COVID-19. This chain joins TRBV20-1 and TRBJ1-1; tentatively, D is TRBD1 (6 bases). Sample: PBMCs or T cells enriched from blood (not recorded which). The CDR3 loop is CSASLGAANTEAFF. Here the CDR3 DNA reads TGCAGTGCTAGTTTGGGGGCGGCTAACACTGAAGCTTTCTTT.